A selection of T cell receptor beta chains follows, all from one sample in a study of OX40 agonist ivuxolimab in advanced cancers. Clones were sequenced by immunoSEQ multiplex PCR, and TCRdb holds only the in-frame ones, with some missing. The table lists approximately 76,000 clones, around 85% of them singletons. Sequences were derived from CD4+ or CD8+ T cells sorted from blood, sampled in a trial of the OX40 agonist ivuxolimab. The receptors were sampled from an adult with an advanced solid tumor such as melanoma, head and neck, liver or kidney cancer. Each CDR3 is given with its conserved first and last residue. A D gene is named only where the DNA matches it firmly. Not every row has a clone size; where given, it reads once, few, many or a size class.

J gene	V gene	clone size	D gene	CDR3 DNA	CDR3 protein
TRBJ2-3	TRBV19	.	.	TGTGCCAGTAGTACTCCGGGACTGGGCACAGATACGCAGTATTTT	CASSTPGLGTDTQYF
TRBJ2-5	TRBV2	.	TRBD1	TGTGCCAGCAGCGGACAGGCGATTCAAGAGACCCAGTACTTC	CASSGQAIQETQYF
TRBJ1-6	TRBV7-3	once	.	TGTGCCAGCAGTCTAAACGGGGGCTATAATTCACCCCTCCACTTT	CASSLNGGYNSPLHF
TRBJ2-7	TRBV19	few	.	TGTGCCAGTAGTGGCCCGTGGAGGCAGTACTTC	CASSGPWRQYF
TRBJ2-7	TRBV7-8	.	.	TGTGCCAGCAGCTGGGCGACCCTCTACGAGCAGTACTTC	CASSWATLYEQYF
TRBJ2-5	TRBV30	.	TRBD2	TGTGCCTGGAGTCCATGGACTAGCTTAGGGGCAGAGACCCAGTACTTC	CAWSPWTSLGAETQYF
TRBJ1-4	TRBV2	.	TRBD1	TGTGCCAGCAGTGAAGACGGACAGGGGGCAAAACTGTTTTTT	CASSEDGQGAKLFF
TRBJ2-7	TRBV7-9	.	.	TGTGCCAGCAGCGCATCCGGGACAAGGGACGAGCAGTACTTC	CASSASGTRDEQYF
TRBJ1-2	TRBV27	.	TRBD1	TGTGCCAGCAGTCGACAGGGGGCGCAGGGCTATGGCTACACCTTC	CASSRQGAQGYGYTF
TRBJ2-5	TRBV7-2	.	.	TGTGCCAGCAGCTCTGGACTACCAAAAGAGACCCAGTACTTC	CASSSGLPKETQYF
TRBJ1-1	TRBV7-6	.	TRBD1	TGTGCCAGCAGCTTATTGACAGGGGCGAACACTGAAGCTTTCTTT	CASSLLTGANTEAFF
TRBJ2-3	TRBV28	.	.	TGTGCCAGCAGTTCCCCCGGTTCCACAGATACGCAGTATTTT	CASSSPGSTDTQYF
TRBJ2-1	TRBV19	.	.	TGTGCCAGTAGTCCCGGGGGTTATGAGCAGTTCTTC	CASSPGGYEQFF
TRBJ2-1	TRBV9	.	.	TGTGCCAGCAGCCCAAGAGGGGGTGAAAGGAATGAGCAGTTCTTC	CASSPRGGERNEQFF
TRBJ1-3	TRBV7-3	few	.	TGTGCCAGCAGCTTGGGTGACAGCGCCTCTGGAAACACCATATATTTT	CASSLGDSASGNTIYF
TRBJ2-1	TRBV30	.	TRBD2	TGTGCCTGGAGGGGTAGCGGGGGCCCCTACAATGAGCAGTTCTTC	CAWRGSGGPYNEQFF
TRBJ1-2	TRBV7-2	.	.	TGTGCCAGCAGCTTAGTCGCCGGGTATCCAATAAACTATGGCTACACCTTC	CASSLVAGYPINYGYTF
TRBJ1-1	TRBV7-2	.	.	TGTGCCAGCAGCCCCCGGGGCCTAACGACTGAAGCTTTCTTT	CASSPRGLTTEAFF
TRBJ1-2	TRBV6-6	.	.	TGTGCCAGCAACGGAGCCAACTATGGCTACACCTTC	CASNGANYGYTF
TRBJ1-6	TRBV6-5	.	.	TGTGCCAGCAGTTACTCGGCGAGGGATAATTCACCCCTCCACTTT	CASSYSARDNSPLHF
TRBJ1-6	TRBV7-2	.	.	TGTGCCAGCAGCTTAGAGTCGTATTCACCCCTCCACTTT	CASSLESYSPLHF
TRBJ1-2	TRBV5-1	.	.	TGCGCCAGCAGCTTGGCCGCGGAGACGGGGGCTAACTATGGCTACACCTTC	CASSLAAETGANYGYTF
TRBJ2-3	TRBV7-3	.	.	TGTGCCAGCAGCTTAAGGTTGGGGGGCGCTGGCACAGATACGCAGTATTTT	CASSLRLGGAGTDTQYF
TRBJ2-7	TRBV2	.	TRBD2	TGTGCCAGCAGCTTTCAGACTAGCGGATTCTACGAGCAGTACTTC	CASSFQTSGFYEQYF
TRBJ1-4	TRBV30	.	TRBD1	TGTGCCCGGGGACAGGGCGATGAAAAACTGTTTTTT	CARGQGDEKLFF
TRBJ2-5	TRBV4-2	.	TRBD2	TGTGCCAGCAGCCAAGTTCTCGGCTGGGGTTTAGCGGGGACAAACCGTCAAGAGACCCAGTACTTC	CASSQVLGWGLAGTNRQETQYF
TRBJ1-4	TRBV5-4	medium-sized	.	TGTGCCAGCAGCTTGGGGGTCTCCCCTAATGAAAAACTGTTTTTT	CASSLGVSPNEKLFF
TRBJ1-5	TRBV28	few	TRBD1	TGTGCCAGCAGTTTGACAGGACAGGGAGAACAGCCCCAGCATTTT	CASSLTGQGEQPQHF
TRBJ1-6	TRBV28	.	TRBD1	TGTGCCAGCAGTTCGGGACAGGGAAATTCACCCCTCCACTTT	CASSSGQGNSPLHF
TRBJ1-5	TRBV30	.	.	TGTGCCTGGAGCTTAGGGTCGGTCCGGGGGCCCCAGCATTTT	CAWSLGSVRGPQHF
TRBJ1-4	TRBV30	.	.	TGTGCCTGGTCCCGGGGAGGTAATGAAAAACTGTTTTTT	CAWSRGGNEKLFF
TRBJ1-2	TRBV6-1	.	.	TGTGCCAGCAGTGAATTCGATGACTCTTCGGCCTATGGCTACACCTTC	CASSEFDDSSAYGYTF
TRBJ1-4	TRBV4-2	.	TRBD1	TGTGCCAGCAGCCAATCTCCGGGACAGAATGAAAAACTGTTTTTT	CASSQSPGQNEKLFF
TRBJ2-2	TRBV12-5	.	.	TGTGCTAGTGGTTTGGCCTCCGGGGCGCAGGGCACCGGGGAGCTGTTTTTT	CASGLASGAQGTGELFF
TRBJ2-7	TRBV18	.	.	TGTGCCAGCTCACCCGAGGGGGGTAGCTCCTACGAGCAGTACTTC	CASSPEGGSSYEQYF
TRBJ1-2	TRBV11-2	.	.	TGTGCCAGCAGCTTAGGAGGCGGGCAGGGAGGCTACACCTTC	CASSLGGGQGGYTF
TRBJ2-5	TRBV7-2	.	TRBD2	TGTGCCAGCAGCCCCAGCGGCGGGGGGGCCCAAGAGACCCAGTACTTC	CASSPSGGGAQETQYF
TRBJ1-5	TRBV6-5	.	TRBD1	TGTGCCAGCATGCAACAGGGGAGTAGCAATCAGCCCCAGCATTTT	CASMQQGSSNQPQHF
TRBJ1-1	TRBV30	few	TRBD1	TGTGCCTGGAGAGGGGGCGGGAACACTGAAGCTTTCTTT	CAWRGGGNTEAFF
TRBJ1-6	TRBV5-1	.	.	TGCGCCAGCAGCTTGGTTGAGGGGATGCCACCCCTCCACTTT	CASSLVEGMPPLHF
TRBJ1-6	TRBV19	few	.	TGTGCCAGTAGTATAGGTCTGCCTCTCGGGCCCCTCCACTTT	CASSIGLPLGPLHF
TRBJ1-1	TRBV19	.	.	TGTGCCAGTAGTATCTGGGGGAGGCACACTGAAGCTTTCTTT	CASSIWGRHTEAFF
TRBJ1-4	TRBV5-1	.	TRBD1	TGCGCCAGCAGCTTGGGGACAGGGGAGAAAAAACTGTTTTTT	CASSLGTGEKKLFF
TRBJ2-2	TRBV5-1	once	TRBD2	TGCGCCAGCAGATTTTTTAGCGGGGGCCTTAACACCGGGGAGCTGTTTTTT	CASRFFSGGLNTGELFF
TRBJ1-2	TRBV2	.	.	TGTGCCAGCAGTGAAGGAGGGCCTGGCTACACCTTC	CASSEGGPGYTF
TRBJ1-6	TRBV9	.	.	TGTGCCAGCAGCGTAGTCAGCGCCCAAAATTCACCCCTCCACTTT	CASSVVSAQNSPLHF
TRBJ1-1	TRBV7-9	.	.	TGTGCCAGCAGCCCGGAGACTGAAGCTTTCTTT	CASSPETEAFF
TRBJ2-1	TRBV7-3	.	.	TGTGCCAGCAGCTTACGGGACGGCAACAATGAGCAGTTCTTC	CASSLRDGNNEQFF
TRBJ2-5	TRBV18	.	.	TGTGCCAGCTCACCAGGACGTAAACAAGAGACCCAGTACTTC	CASSPGRKQETQYF
TRBJ1-3	TRBV6-1	few	.	TGTGCCAGCAGATGGGACATCAGCTCTGGAAACACCATATATTTT	CASRWDISSGNTIYF
TRBJ2-2	TRBV7-6	.	TRBD1	TGTGCCAGCAGCTTTCTGGGACAGGGTTCCGGGGAGCTGTTTTTT	CASSFLGQGSGELFF
TRBJ1-6	TRBV12-5	.	.	TGTGCTAGTGCCGATCCCACGTTATCCTATAATTCACCCCTCCACTTT	CASADPTLSYNSPLHF
TRBJ2-6	TRBV19	.	.	TGTGCCAGTAGTACCCAAGCACACAGACTGCTCGGCTCTGGGGCCAACGTCCTGACTTTC	CASSTQAHRLLGSGANVLTF
TRBJ1-2	TRBV5-1	.	TRBD1	TGCGCCAGCAGCTTGGGACAGGGGCTATCTAACTATGGCTACACCTTC	CASSLGQGLSNYGYTF
TRBJ1-2	TRBV30	.	.	TGTGCCTGGAGTGGCCCGGGGACGGAATATGGCTACACCTTC	CAWSGPGTEYGYTF
TRBJ2-2	TRBV5-1	once	.	TGCGCCAGCAGCTTGGGAGGGGGAATGAACACCGGGGAGCTGTTTTTT	CASSLGGGMNTGELFF